The rows below give T cell receptor beta chains drawn from one sample of a study of CD8+ T cells in alopecia areata. Clones were sequenced by immunoSEQ multiplex PCR, and TCRdb holds only the in-frame ones, with some missing. The top ten clones hold under 35% of a sample with some 25,000 clones, 40% to 60% of them seen once. The sequenced sample was NKG2D-high CD8+ T cells sorted from blood. The receptors shown here come from a human donor with alopecia areata. CDR3s include the opening cysteine and the closing phenylalanine or tryptophan. Fields, in order: D gene, V gene, J gene, CDR3 length, clone size, CDR3 DNA, CDR3 protein. A D gene is named only where the DNA matches it firmly. Part of the rows lack a size; the others show once, few, many or a class for expanded clones.

d_gene: TRBD2
v_gene: TRBV13
j_gene: TRBJ2-7
len: 14
abundance: -
CDR3nt: TGTGCCAGCAGCTCCGGACTAGCGGGGTACGAGCAGTACTTC
CDR3aa: CASSSGLAGYEQYF

d_gene: -
v_gene: TRBV27
j_gene: TRBJ2-2
len: 14
abundance: -
CDR3nt: TGTGCCAGCAGTATAACCACGAACACCGGGGAGCTGTTTTTT
CDR3aa: CASSITTNTGELFF

d_gene: -
v_gene: TRBV7-6
j_gene: TRBJ2-7
len: 13
abundance: -
CDR3nt: TGTGCCAGCAGCTCCCCGGAGGGCTACGAGCAGTACTTC
CDR3aa: CASSSPEGYEQYF

d_gene: -
v_gene: TRBV5-6
j_gene: TRBJ2-1
len: 12
abundance: -
CDR3nt: TGTGCCAGCAGCTTCGCAAGGAATGAGCAGTTCTTC
CDR3aa: CASSFARNEQFF

d_gene: -
v_gene: TRBV7-9
j_gene: TRBJ2-7
len: 12
abundance: -
CDR3nt: TGTGCCAGCAGCTTAGGCAGCTACGAGCAGTACTTC
CDR3aa: CASSLGSYEQYF

d_gene: TRBD2
v_gene: TRBV4-1
j_gene: TRBJ2-7
len: 16
abundance: -
CDR3nt: TGCGCCAGCAGCCGGTCCCTAGCGGAGAGCTCCTACGAGCAGTACTTC
CDR3aa: CASSRSLAESSYEQYF

d_gene: -
v_gene: TRBV28
j_gene: TRBJ2-7
len: 15
abundance: once
CDR3nt: TGTGCCAGCAGTTTGAGTATTTCAGGGAGTTACGAGCAGTACTTC
CDR3aa: CASSLSISGSYEQYF

d_gene: -
v_gene: TRBV29-1
j_gene: TRBJ2-7
len: 12
abundance: medium-sized
CDR3nt: TGCAGCGTTGAAACGGCCGACTACGAGCAGTACTTC
CDR3aa: CSVETADYEQYF

d_gene: -
v_gene: TRBV27
j_gene: TRBJ2-5
len: 16
abundance: -
CDR3nt: TGTGCCAGCAGTTTCAGGTTCAGGTCGCACGGAGAGACCCAGTACTTC
CDR3aa: CASSFRFRSHGETQYF

d_gene: -
v_gene: TRBV11-2
j_gene: TRBJ2-3
len: 13
abundance: -
CDR3nt: TGTGCCAGCAGCTTATTCTCTTCAGATACGCAGTATTTT
CDR3aa: CASSLFSSDTQYF

d_gene: -
v_gene: TRBV7-8
j_gene: TRBJ2-5
len: 15
abundance: -
CDR3nt: TGTGCCAGCAGCCCCCATGGGGGCTGGGGGGAGACCCAGTACTTC
CDR3aa: CASSPHGGWGETQYF

d_gene: -
v_gene: TRBV7-7
j_gene: TRBJ2-3
len: 14
abundance: few
CDR3nt: TGTGCTAGCAGTTGGGGACCAGACGGTGATACGCAGTATTTT
CDR3aa: CASSWGPDGDTQYF

d_gene: -
v_gene: TRBV5-4
j_gene: TRBJ2-1
len: 13
abundance: -
CDR3nt: TGTGCCAGCAGCTTGGTTTCTGACAATGAGCAGTTCTTC
CDR3aa: CASSLVSDNEQFF

d_gene: TRBD2
v_gene: TRBV4-2
j_gene: TRBJ2-1
len: 17
abundance: -
CDR3nt: TGTGCCAGCAGCCAAGATCAATCGCGGGAGGCCCCAAATGAGCAGTTCTTC
CDR3aa: CASSQDQSREAPNEQFF

d_gene: TRBD1
v_gene: TRBV10-3
j_gene: TRBJ2-7
len: 13
abundance: -
CDR3nt: TGTGCCATCAAGGGGGACAGTCCCTACGAGCAGTACTTC
CDR3aa: CAIKGDSPYEQYF

d_gene: -
v_gene: TRBV7-8
j_gene: TRBJ2-1
len: 16
abundance: few
CDR3nt: TGTGCCAGCAGCTTAGAAGGTTTTTCATCCTACAATGAGCAGTTCTTC
CDR3aa: CASSLEGFSSYNEQFF

d_gene: TRBD1
v_gene: TRBV5-1
j_gene: TRBJ2-7
len: 15
abundance: -
CDR3nt: TGCGCCAGCAGCTTGTGGTCACAGGGGACCTACGAGCAGTACTTC
CDR3aa: CASSLWSQGTYEQYF

d_gene: -
v_gene: TRBV13
j_gene: TRBJ2-6
len: 15
abundance: few
CDR3nt: TGTGCCAGCAGCTTAGACCTCTCTGGGGCCAACGTCCTGACTTTC
CDR3aa: CASSLDLSGANVLTF

d_gene: -
v_gene: TRBV27
j_gene: TRBJ1-1
len: 12
abundance: -
CDR3nt: TGTGCCAGCAGTTTCATGTCGGGTCAAGCTTTCTTT
CDR3aa: CASSFMSGQAFF

d_gene: TRBD2
v_gene: TRBV2
j_gene: TRBJ2-5
len: 14
abundance: few
CDR3nt: TGTGCCAGCGGCGTGGGAGGGCCGCGAGAGACCCAGTACTTC
CDR3aa: CASGVGGPRETQYF

d_gene: -
v_gene: TRBV12-5
j_gene: TRBJ2-3
len: 13
abundance: -
CDR3nt: TGTGCTAGTGGTTCAGGGGTAGGAGATACGCAGTATTTT
CDR3aa: CASGSGVGDTQYF

d_gene: TRBD2
v_gene: TRBV9
j_gene: TRBJ2-1
len: 13
abundance: once
CDR3nt: TGTGCCAGCAGCGTCGGACTAGCTGGTGAGCAGTTCTTC
CDR3aa: CASSVGLAGEQFF

d_gene: -
v_gene: TRBV13
j_gene: TRBJ1-1
len: 13
abundance: medium-sized
CDR3nt: TGTGCCAGCAGCTACAGGACGGCGGGAGAAGCTTTCTTT
CDR3aa: CASSYRTAGEAFF

d_gene: TRBD2
v_gene: TRBV6-5
j_gene: TRBJ2-2
len: 15
abundance: -
CDR3nt: TGTGCCAGCAGTTGGGGCGGGAGTGGTTTCGGGGAGCTGTTTTTT
CDR3aa: CASSWGGSGFGELFF

d_gene: -
v_gene: TRBV28
j_gene: TRBJ2-3
len: 12
abundance: medium-sized
CDR3nt: TGTGCCAGCAGTTTATTCGGGGATACGCAGTATTTT
CDR3aa: CASSLFGDTQYF

d_gene: -
v_gene: TRBV7-2
j_gene: TRBJ2-7
len: 11
abundance: -
CDR3nt: TGTGCCAGTGGGGCAGGCTACGAGCAGTACTTC
CDR3aa: CASGAGYEQYF

d_gene: -
v_gene: TRBV2
j_gene: TRBJ1-2
len: 12
abundance: -
CDR3nt: TGTGCCAGCTTCTGGGGCGGCTATGGCTACACCTTC
CDR3aa: CASFWGGYGYTF

d_gene: -
v_gene: TRBV5-6
j_gene: TRBJ2-1
len: 14
abundance: -
CDR3nt: TGTGCCAGCAGCTTGGGTCGCCTGTACAATGAGCAGTTCTTC
CDR3aa: CASSLGRLYNEQFF

d_gene: -
v_gene: TRBV27
j_gene: TRBJ2-5
len: 11
abundance: -
CDR3nt: TGTGCCAGCAGGAATGGGGAGACCCAGTACTTC
CDR3aa: CASRNGETQYF

d_gene: -
v_gene: TRBV9
j_gene: TRBJ2-1
len: 14
abundance: -
CDR3nt: TGTGCCAGCAGCGTAGTAACCGACAAGCGTGAGCAGTTCTTC
CDR3aa: CASSVVTDKREQFF

d_gene: -
v_gene: TRBV29-1
j_gene: TRBJ2-2
len: 14
abundance: -
CDR3nt: TGCAGCGTTGATAAAGGAATGAACACCGGGGAGCTGTTTTTT
CDR3aa: CSVDKGMNTGELFF

d_gene: TRBD1
v_gene: TRBV2
j_gene: TRBJ1-5
len: 13
abundance: large
CDR3nt: TGTGCCAGCAGGGACAGGGCTCGGCAGCCCCAGCATTTT
CDR3aa: CASRDRARQPQHF

d_gene: TRBD1
v_gene: TRBV28
j_gene: TRBJ2-1
len: 16
abundance: -
CDR3nt: TGTGCCAGCAGTTTATCTCCGACAGGGCCCCGCAATGAGCAGTTCTTC
CDR3aa: CASSLSPTGPRNEQFF

d_gene: TRBD1
v_gene: TRBV28
j_gene: TRBJ1-2
len: 14
abundance: -
CDR3nt: TGTGCCAGCAGACCCGGGGACAGTCGGTATGGCTACACCTTC
CDR3aa: CASRPGDSRYGYTF

d_gene: -
v_gene: TRBV28
j_gene: TRBJ2-7
len: 15
abundance: -
CDR3nt: TGTGCCAGCAGTTTTTGGACAGTAATCTCCTACGAGCAGTACTTC
CDR3aa: CASSFWTVISYEQYF

d_gene: -
v_gene: TRBV5-1
j_gene: TRBJ2-5
len: 14
abundance: few
CDR3nt: TGCGCCAGCAGCTTCGGAGGCGGACAAGAGACCCAGTACTTC
CDR3aa: CASSFGGGQETQYF

d_gene: -
v_gene: TRBV28
j_gene: TRBJ2-4
len: 13
abundance: few
CDR3nt: TGTGCCAGCAGCGGGCCCGAGGGTAGCATTCAGTACTTC
CDR3aa: CASSGPEGSIQYF

d_gene: -
v_gene: TRBV19
j_gene: TRBJ2-6
len: 14
abundance: -
CDR3nt: TGTGCCAGTGATGACAGATCTGGGGCCAACGTCCTGACTTTC
CDR3aa: CASDDRSGANVLTF

d_gene: -
v_gene: TRBV6-1
j_gene: TRBJ2-7
len: 14
abundance: -
CDR3nt: TGTGCCAGCAGTGGAACGGGGGTCTCCTACGAGCAGTACTTC
CDR3aa: CASSGTGVSYEQYF

d_gene: TRBD1
v_gene: TRBV5-1
j_gene: TRBJ2-1
len: 17
abundance: -
CDR3nt: TGCGCCAGCAGCTTGGGGAAACAGGGGCGAACCTACAATGAGCAGTTCTTC
CDR3aa: CASSLGKQGRTYNEQFF

d_gene: -
v_gene: TRBV7-8
j_gene: TRBJ2-5
len: 13
abundance: few
CDR3nt: TGTGCCAGCAGCTTAGGGCAGGTTAGGGCCCAGTACTTC
CDR3aa: CASSLGQVRAQYF

d_gene: TRBD1
v_gene: TRBV28
j_gene: TRBJ2-1
len: 14
abundance: -
CDR3nt: TGTGCCACCTTCCGGACAGGGCTTTACAATGAGCAGTTCTTC
CDR3aa: CATFRTGLYNEQFF